This TCR beta chain was retrieved from a study of T cell repertoires in cytomegalovirus infection. TCRdb reprocessed the reads via MiXCR and lists one record per CDR3 protein. Among about 830,000 distinct CDR3 sequences listed, approximately 32% were seen once. The CDR3 covers 16 residues. Germline values: CDR1 SGHDN, CDR2 FVKESK. V lost 7 bases, J lost 2 bases, and 11 bases stayed unmatched. In its sample, this clonotype was seen a few times. The antigen is unknown. This receptor was obtained from a human donor in good health (CMV status not recorded). Some clones in this sample may be carry-over from other donors' samples. The specimen comprised cultured CD8+ T cells from PBMCs, sampled from culture after CMV antigen stimulation. The chain couples TRBV14 to TRBJ2-3; TRBD2 agrees at 8 bases. The CDR3 reads CASKGTSGGYTDTQYF. In nucleotides, the CDR3 is TGTGCCAGCAAGGGAACAAGCGGGGGATACACAGATACGCAGTATTTT.